These 19 T cell receptor beta chains were all obtained from the same sample, sequenced in a study of cytomegalovirus exposure and HLA in healthy donors. A multiplex PCR was run with 60 Vbeta primers and 13 Jbeta primers. TCRdb's table, derived via immunoSEQ multiplex PCR, lists solely in-frame clones and lacks some. The sample lists about 130,000 clones; approximately 89% were seen once. Material: PBMCs. The receptors stem from a young woman in good health and CMV-seropositive.

This clone was detected a few times. The V and J genes are TRBV5-1 and TRBJ2-1; weak D call: TRBD1 (6 bases). Germline CDR1 SGHRS, CDR2 YFSETQ. V lost 0 bases to trimming and J lost 4 bases, with 11 bases between them. The CDR3 loop spans 15 amino acids. CDR3 DNA sequence: TGCGCCAGCAGCTTGGAGGGCCAGGGGTACAATGAGCAGTTCTTC. Translated: CASSLEGQGYNEQFF.

The rearrangement joins TRBV6-5 to TRBJ1-2; D is perhaps TRBD1 (5 bases). Germline V gene lookup returns CDR1 MNHEY and CDR2 SVGAGI. Trimming left V 4 bases short and J 8 bases short, with 11 bases between. This CDR3 spans 12 amino acids. CDR3 amino acids: CASSSGPLGYTF. The CDR3 DNA follows: TGTGCCAGCAGTTCAGGGCCCCTAGGCTACACCTTC.

CDR3 DNA sequence: TGTGCCAGCAGTCGCGGCTCCGACAATCAGCCCCAGCATTTT. It is translated as CASSRGSDNQPQHF. The chain employs TRBV28 and TRBJ1-5, with no clear D. With 5 bases removed from V and 3 bases from J, the gap between germline ends came to 11 bases. The CDR3 length is 14 residues. The germline CDR1 and CDR2 sequences are MDHEN and SYDVKM.

The V call is TRBV5-4, the J call TRBJ2-2; tentative D call: TRBD1 (6 bases). Looked up from germline, CDR1 is SGHNT and CDR2 is YYREEE (reference sequence). This CDR3 comprises 15 residues. Trimming cost V 2 bases and J 0 bases, with 8 bases left between them. For the CDR3, the DNA is TGTGCCAGCAGCTTCAGGGGCCCGAACACCGGGGAGCTGTTTTTT. It translates to CASSFRGPNTGELFF.

This clone was detected once. J is TRBJ2-2 and V is TRBV7-3; no definite D call. The germline V gene encodes CDR1 SGHTA and CDR2 FQGTGA. V lost 4 bases and J 2 bases, leaving 14 bases between the germline ends. The CDR3 runs to 16 residues. The CDR3 coding sequence is TGTGCCAGCAGCTCCTTTGCCACAAGTAACACCGGGGAGCTGTTTTTT. Protein product: CASSSFATSNTGELFF.

This chain uses TRBV5-4 with TRBJ2-7; unclear D gene. The germline V and J ends were trimmed by 1 base and 0 bases, with 5 bases remaining between them. Germline CDR1 reads SGHNT; CDR2 reads YYREEE (reference sequence). The CDR3 is made up of 13 amino acids. The CDR3 loop is CASSLKLSYEQYF. DNA of the CDR3: TGTGCCAGCAGCTTGAAGCTCTCCTACGAGCAGTACTTC.

This clone was seen more than once but under ten times. The V call is TRBV19, the J call TRBJ1-2; D remains ambiguous. V lost 5 bases, J lost 3 bases, and 7 bases lay in between. The CDR3 sequence is 12 residues long. In germline, CDR1 is LNHDA, CDR2 SQIVND (reference sequence). The CDR3 DNA is TGTGCCAGTAGTCGCCTAGACTATGGCTACACCTTC. Amino acids: CASSRLDYGYTF.

J is TRBJ1-1 and V is TRBV19; the D is unclear. V lost 5 bases and J 5 bases, leaving 15 bases between the germline ends. The CDR3 loop spans 14 amino acids. Germline V gene lookup returns CDR1 LNHDA and CDR2 SQIVND (reference sequence). CDR3 DNA sequence: TGTGCCAGTAGTTCGACGGTGGGAGTGACTGAAGCTTTCTTT. Amino acid sequence: CASSSTVGVTEAFF.

The chain couples TRBV20-1 to TRBJ1-2, with TRBD1 matching 8 bases. CDR1 is DFQATT and CDR2 is SNEGSKA in the germline V gene (reference sequence). CDR3 length equals 11 residues. J gave up 8 bases and V 6 bases, and 5 bases lay outside the gene matches. As DNA, the CDR3 is TGCAGTGCAGCGGGACAGGTCGGCTACACCTTC. This gives the protein CSAAGQVGYTF.

V and J are TRBV19 and TRBJ2-5, with a weak D call TRBD1 (6 bases). Per the germline V gene, CDR1 is LNHDA and CDR2 is SQIVND (reference sequence). The V end was cut by 0 bases, the J end by 1 base, with 9 bases between. The CDR3 is 15 amino acids. The CDR3 DNA sequence: TGTGCCAGTAGTATAGAGGGGGCCCCCCAAGAGACCCAGTACTTC. As protein: CASSIEGAPQETQYF.

The chain couples TRBV7-9 to TRBJ2-3, with D unresolved. The V gene lost 0 bases and the J gene lost 4 bases, with 8 bases spanning the gap. The CDR3 totals 14 residues. Per germline, CDR1 SEHNR and CDR2 FQNEAQ (reference sequence). The CDR3 is CASSLAALPDTQYF. The CDR3 DNA follows: TGTGCCAGCAGCTTAGCGGCCCTCCCAGATACGCAGTATTTT.

The rearrangement uses TRBV5-4 and TRBJ2-7; perhaps TRBD2 as D (7 bases). V was clipped by 4 bases and J by 0 bases, with 14 bases between them. Germline values: CDR1 SGHNT, CDR2 YYREEE (reference sequence). The CDR3 runs to 15 residues. CDR3 protein: CASSGTGGRSYEQYF. The CDR3 DNA reads TGTGCCAGCAGCGGGACGGGGGGCCGCTCCTACGAGCAGTACTTC.

The chain couples TRBV9 to TRBJ1-3; D may be TRBD1 (5 bases). The CDR3 spans 15 residues. The V end was cut by 3 bases, the J end by 2 bases, with 12 bases between. Germline values: CDR1 SGDLS, CDR2 YYNGEE. For the CDR3, the DNA is TGTGCCAGCAGCGCCCAGGGAGGGACTGGAAACACCATATATTTT. Its protein product is CASSAQGGTGNTIYF.

A few counts support this clone. The gene calls are TRBV5-1 and TRBJ2-3; TRBD2 matches 13 bases. After removal of 3 bases from V and 6 bases from J, the junction contained 10 bases not matched to a gene. CDR3 length equals 17 residues. Germline CDR1 SGHRS, CDR2 YFSETQ. CDR3: CASSWGPGTSGADTQYF. The CDR3 DNA is TGCGCCAGCAGCTGGGGGCCCGGGACTAGCGGGGCGGATACGCAGTATTTT. The whole variable domain, filled in from reference TRBV5-1 and TRBJ2-3, reads KAGVTQTPRYLIKTRGQQVTLSCSPISGHRSVSWYQQTPGQGLQFLFEYFSETQRNKGNFPGRFSGRQFSNSRSEMNVSTLELGDSALYLCASSWGPGTSGADTQYFGPGTRLTVL.

This clone was counted only a few times. The CDR3 nucleotides are TGTGCCAGCATCAACGGTGCAACTAATGAAAAACTGTTTTTT. Its translation: CASINGATNEKLFF. This chain joins TRBV5-8 and TRBJ1-4, with D hard to call. With 6 bases removed from V and 0 bases from J, the gap between germline ends came to 9 bases. The V gene's germline CDR1 is SGHTS and CDR2 YDEGEE. The CDR3 contains 14 residues.

The rearrangement uses TRBV19 and TRBJ1-5; D call uncertain. The V gene's germline CDR1 is LNHDA and CDR2 SQIVND (reference sequence). The CDR3 is 13 residues long. V was pared by 5 bases and J by 5 bases, with 10 bases between. As DNA, the CDR3 is TGTGCCAGTAGTGAAGAGAGCCATCAGCCCCAGCATTTT. It encodes CASSEESHQPQHF. Full variable domain (remainder filled in from reference TRBV19 and TRBJ1-5): DGGITQSPKYLFRKEGQNVTLSCEQNLNHDAMYWYRQDPGQGLRLIYYSQIVNDFQKGDIAEGYSVSREKKESFPLTVTSAQKNPTAFYLCASSEESHQPQHFGDGTRLSIL.

The rearrangement uses TRBV6-1 and TRBJ2-2, with a weak D call TRBD2 (5 bases). V lost 2 bases and J 4 bases, leaving 11 bases between the germline ends. The CDR3 covers 15 residues. From germline, CDR1 is MNHNS and CDR2 SASEGT. CDR3 in amino acids: CASSEYGLVTGELFF. Here the CDR3 DNA reads TGTGCCAGCAGTGAATATGGACTCGTCACCGGGGAGCTGTTTTTT.

This chain links TRBV9 with TRBJ2-7, with 9 nucleotides matching TRBD2. The length of the CDR3 is 15 residues. Germline V gives CDR1 SGDLS, CDR2 YYNGEE. V dropped 2 bases and J dropped 4; count of bases not matched to a gene: 7. The CDR3 DNA follows: TGTGCCAGCAGCGTCGCATTGGGACTAGCTTACGAGCAGTACTTC. Encoded protein: CASSVALGLAYEQYF.

The rearrangement joins TRBV10-2 to TRBJ2-7; maybe TRBD2 (6 bases). Germline V gene sequence: CDR1 WSHSY, CDR2 SAAADI. V was shortened by 7 bases and J by 7 bases, with 14 bases between the two germline ends. CDR3 length: 12 amino acids. The CDR3 reads CASTGDLGEQYF. The CDR3, as DNA: TGCGCCAGCACGGGGGACCTGGGGGAGCAGTACTTC.